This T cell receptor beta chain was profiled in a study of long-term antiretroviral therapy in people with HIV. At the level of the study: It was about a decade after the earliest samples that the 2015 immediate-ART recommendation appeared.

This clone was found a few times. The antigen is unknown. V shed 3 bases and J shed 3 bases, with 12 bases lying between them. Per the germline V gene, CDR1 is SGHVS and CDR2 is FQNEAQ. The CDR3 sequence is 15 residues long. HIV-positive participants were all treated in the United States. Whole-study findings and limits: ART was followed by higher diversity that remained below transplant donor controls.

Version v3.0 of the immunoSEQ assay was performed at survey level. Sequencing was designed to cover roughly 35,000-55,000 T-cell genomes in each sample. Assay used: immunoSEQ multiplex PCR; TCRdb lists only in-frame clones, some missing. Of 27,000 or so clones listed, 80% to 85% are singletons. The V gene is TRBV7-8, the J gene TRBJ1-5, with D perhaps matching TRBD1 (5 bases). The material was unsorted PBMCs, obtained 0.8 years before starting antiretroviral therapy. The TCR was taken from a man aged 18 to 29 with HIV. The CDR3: CASSLNRLSNQPQHF. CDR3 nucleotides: TGTGCCAGCAGCTTGAACAGGCTCTCCAATCAGCCCCAGCATTTT.